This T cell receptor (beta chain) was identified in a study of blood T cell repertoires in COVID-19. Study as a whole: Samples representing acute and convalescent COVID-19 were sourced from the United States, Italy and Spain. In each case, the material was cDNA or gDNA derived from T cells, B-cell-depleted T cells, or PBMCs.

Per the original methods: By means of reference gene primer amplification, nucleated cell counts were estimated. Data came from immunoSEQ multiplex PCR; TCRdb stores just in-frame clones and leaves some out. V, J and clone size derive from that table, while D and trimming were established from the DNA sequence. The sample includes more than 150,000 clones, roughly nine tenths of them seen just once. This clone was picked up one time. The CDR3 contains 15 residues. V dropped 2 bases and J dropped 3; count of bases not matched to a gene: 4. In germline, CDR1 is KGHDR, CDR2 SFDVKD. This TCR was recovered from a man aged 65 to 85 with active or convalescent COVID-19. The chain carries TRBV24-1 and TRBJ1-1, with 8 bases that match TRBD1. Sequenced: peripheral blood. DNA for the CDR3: TGTGCCACCAGTGATTCGACAGGGGTCGACACTGAAGCTTTCTTT. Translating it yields CATSDSTGVDTEAFF.